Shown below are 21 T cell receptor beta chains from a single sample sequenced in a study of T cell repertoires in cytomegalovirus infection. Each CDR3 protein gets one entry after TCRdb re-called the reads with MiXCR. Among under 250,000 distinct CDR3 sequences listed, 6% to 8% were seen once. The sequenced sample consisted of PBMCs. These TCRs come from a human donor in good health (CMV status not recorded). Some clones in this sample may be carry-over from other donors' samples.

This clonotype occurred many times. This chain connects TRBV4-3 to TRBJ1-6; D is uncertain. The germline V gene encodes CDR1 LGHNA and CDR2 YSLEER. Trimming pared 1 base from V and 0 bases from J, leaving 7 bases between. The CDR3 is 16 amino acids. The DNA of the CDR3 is TGCGCCAGCAGCCAAGGACGGAGCTCCTATAATTCACCCCTCCACTTT. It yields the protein CASSQGRSSYNSPLHF.

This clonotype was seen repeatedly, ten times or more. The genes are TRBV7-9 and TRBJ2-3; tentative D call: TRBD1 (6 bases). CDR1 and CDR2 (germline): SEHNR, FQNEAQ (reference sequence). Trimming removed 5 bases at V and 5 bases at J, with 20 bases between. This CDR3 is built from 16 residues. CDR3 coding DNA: TGTGCCAGCAGCCTACGACGACAGGACCTCGGAGATACGCAGTATTTT. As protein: CASSLRRQDLGDTQYF.

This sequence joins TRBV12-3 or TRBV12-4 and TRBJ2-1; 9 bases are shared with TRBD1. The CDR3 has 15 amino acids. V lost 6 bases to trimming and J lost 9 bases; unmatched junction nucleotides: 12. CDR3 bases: TGTGCCAGCAGGGCAATCCGGGGACAGGGCAGTGAGCAGTTCTTC. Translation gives CASRAIRGQGSEQFF.

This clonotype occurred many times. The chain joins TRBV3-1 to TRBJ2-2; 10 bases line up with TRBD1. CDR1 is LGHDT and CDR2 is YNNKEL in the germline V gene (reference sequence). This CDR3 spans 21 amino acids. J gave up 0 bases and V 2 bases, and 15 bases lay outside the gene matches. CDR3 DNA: TGTGCCAGCAGCCAATCCTTCTTCACGGGACAGGGGTCCGCGAACACCGGGGAGCTGTTTTTT. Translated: CASSQSFFTGQGSANTGELFF. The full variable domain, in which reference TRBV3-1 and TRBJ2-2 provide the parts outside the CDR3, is DTAVSQTPKYLVTQMGNDKSIKCEQNLGHDTMYWYKQDSKKFLKIMFSYNNKELIINETVPNRFSPKSPDKAHLNLHINSLELGDSAVYFCASSQSFFTGQGSANTGELFFGEGSRLTVL.

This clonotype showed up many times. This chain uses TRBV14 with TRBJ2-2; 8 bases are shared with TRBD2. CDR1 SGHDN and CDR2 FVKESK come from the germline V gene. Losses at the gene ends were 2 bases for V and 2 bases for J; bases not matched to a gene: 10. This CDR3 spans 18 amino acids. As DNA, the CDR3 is TGTGCCAGCAGCCAAACCCCGGGGGGGGGGCCTAACACCGGGGAGCTGTTTTTT. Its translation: CASSQTPGGGPNTGELFF. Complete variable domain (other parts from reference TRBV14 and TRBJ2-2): EAGVTQFPSHSVIEKGQTVTLRCDPISGHDNLYWYRRVMGKEIKFLLHFVKESKQDESGMPNNRFLAERTGGTYSTLKVQPAELEDSGVYFCASSQTPGGGPNTGELFFGEGSRLTVL.

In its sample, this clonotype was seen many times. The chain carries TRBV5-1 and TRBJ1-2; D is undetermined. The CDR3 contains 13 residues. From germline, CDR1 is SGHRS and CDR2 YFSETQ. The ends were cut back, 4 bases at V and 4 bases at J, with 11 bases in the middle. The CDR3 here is CASSLSVTYGYTF. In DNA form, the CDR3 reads TGCGCCAGCAGCCTTTCAGTTACCTATGGCTACACCTTC.

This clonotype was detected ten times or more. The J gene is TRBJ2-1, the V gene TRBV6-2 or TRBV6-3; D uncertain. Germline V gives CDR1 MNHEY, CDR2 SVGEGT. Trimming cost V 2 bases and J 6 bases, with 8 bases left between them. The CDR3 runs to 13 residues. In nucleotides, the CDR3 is TGTGCCAGCAGTTACGGATTTCCCAATGAGCAGTTCTTC. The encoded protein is CASSYGFPNEQFF.

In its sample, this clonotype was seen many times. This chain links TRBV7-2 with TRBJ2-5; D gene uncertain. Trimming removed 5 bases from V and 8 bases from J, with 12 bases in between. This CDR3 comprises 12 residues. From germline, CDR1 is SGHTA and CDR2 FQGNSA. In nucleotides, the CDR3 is TGTGCCAGCAGCCCGGCCTTAAATACCCAGTACTTC. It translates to CASSPALNTQYF.

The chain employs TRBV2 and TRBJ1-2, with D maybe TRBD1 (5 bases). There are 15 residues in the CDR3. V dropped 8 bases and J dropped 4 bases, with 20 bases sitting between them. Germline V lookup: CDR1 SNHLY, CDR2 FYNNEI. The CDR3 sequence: CASDSGLGRPYGYTF. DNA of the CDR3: TGTGCCAGCGATTCAGGGCTGGGACGGCCCTATGGCTACACCTTC.

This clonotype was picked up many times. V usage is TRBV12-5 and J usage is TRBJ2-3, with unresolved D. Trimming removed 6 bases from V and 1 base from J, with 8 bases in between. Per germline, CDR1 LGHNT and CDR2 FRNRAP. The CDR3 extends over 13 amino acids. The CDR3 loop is CASGIPGTDTQYF. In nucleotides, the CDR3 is TGTGCTAGTGGCATCCCTGGCACAGATACGCAGTATTTT. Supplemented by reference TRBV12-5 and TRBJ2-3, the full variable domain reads DARVTQTPRHKVTEMGQEVTMRCQPILGHNTVFWYRQTMMQGLELLAYFRNRAPLDDSGMPKDRFSAEMPDATLATLKIQPSEPRDSAVYFCASGIPGTDTQYFGPGTRLTVL.

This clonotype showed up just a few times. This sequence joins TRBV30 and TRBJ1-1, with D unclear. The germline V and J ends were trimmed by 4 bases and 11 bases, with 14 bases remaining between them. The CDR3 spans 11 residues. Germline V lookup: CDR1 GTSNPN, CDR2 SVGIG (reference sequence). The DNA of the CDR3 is TGTGCCTGGACCCAGATGGAGATGGCTTTCTTT. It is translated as CAWTQMEMAFF.

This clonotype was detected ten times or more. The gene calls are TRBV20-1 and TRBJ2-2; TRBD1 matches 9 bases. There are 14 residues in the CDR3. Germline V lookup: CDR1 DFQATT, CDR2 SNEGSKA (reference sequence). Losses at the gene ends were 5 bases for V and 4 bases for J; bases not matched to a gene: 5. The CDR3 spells CSAEGQGITGELFF. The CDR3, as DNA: TGCAGTGCTGAGGGACAGGGAATCACCGGGGAGCTGTTTTTT.

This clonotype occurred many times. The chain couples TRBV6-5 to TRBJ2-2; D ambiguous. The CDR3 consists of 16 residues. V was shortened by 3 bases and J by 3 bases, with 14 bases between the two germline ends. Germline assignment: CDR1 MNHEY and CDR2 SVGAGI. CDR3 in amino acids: CASSYDFRVDTGELFF. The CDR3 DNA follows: TGTGCCAGCAGTTATGACTTTAGGGTGGACACCGGGGAGCTGTTTTTT.

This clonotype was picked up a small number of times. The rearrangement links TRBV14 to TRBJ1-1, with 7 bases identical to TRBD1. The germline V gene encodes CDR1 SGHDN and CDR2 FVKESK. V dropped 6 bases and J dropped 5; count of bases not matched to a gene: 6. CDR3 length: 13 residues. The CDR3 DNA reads TGTGCCAGCAGAGCAGGGGGGAGGACTGAAGCTTTCTTT. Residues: CASRAGGRTEAFF.

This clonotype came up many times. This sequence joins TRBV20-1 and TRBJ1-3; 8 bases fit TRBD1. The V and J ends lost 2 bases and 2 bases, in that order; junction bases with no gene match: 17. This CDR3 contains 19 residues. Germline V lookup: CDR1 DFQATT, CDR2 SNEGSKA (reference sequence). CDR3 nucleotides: TGCAGTGCTAGAACTCCTCCAGGGGGCAGTGGATTGGCTGGAAACACCATATATTTT. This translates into CSARTPPGGSGLAGNTIYF.

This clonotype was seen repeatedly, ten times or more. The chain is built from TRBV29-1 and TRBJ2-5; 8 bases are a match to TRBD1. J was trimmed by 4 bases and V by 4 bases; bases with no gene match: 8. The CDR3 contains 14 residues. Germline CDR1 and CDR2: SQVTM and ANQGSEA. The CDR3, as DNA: TGCAGCGTTGTCGGGCAGGGGGCAGGAGAGACCCAGTACTTC. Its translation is CSVVGQGAGETQYF.

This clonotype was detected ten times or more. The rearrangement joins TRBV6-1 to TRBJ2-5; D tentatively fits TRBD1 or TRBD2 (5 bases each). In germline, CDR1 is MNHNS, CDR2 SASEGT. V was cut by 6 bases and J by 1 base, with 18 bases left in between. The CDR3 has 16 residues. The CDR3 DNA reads TGTGCCAGCAGCATCGGGGACGGCAGGTTCCAAGAGACCCAGTACTTC. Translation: CASSIGDGRFQETQYF.

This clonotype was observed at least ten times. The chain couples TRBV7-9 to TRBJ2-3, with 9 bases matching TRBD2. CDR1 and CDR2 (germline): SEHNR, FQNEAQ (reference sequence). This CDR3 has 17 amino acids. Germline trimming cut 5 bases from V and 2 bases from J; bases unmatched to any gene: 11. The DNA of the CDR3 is TGTGCCAGCAGCACCCGGGCGGGGGGGCTAGCCACAGATACGCAGTATTTT. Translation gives CASSTRAGGLATDTQYF.

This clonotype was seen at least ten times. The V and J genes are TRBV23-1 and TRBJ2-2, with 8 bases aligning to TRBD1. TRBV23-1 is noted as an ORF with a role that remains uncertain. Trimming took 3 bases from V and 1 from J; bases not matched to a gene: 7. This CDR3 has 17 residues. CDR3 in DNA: TGCGCCAGCAGTCAGCCACAGGGGGATCGGAACACCGGGGAGCTGTTTTTT. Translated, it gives CASSQPQGDRNTGELFF.

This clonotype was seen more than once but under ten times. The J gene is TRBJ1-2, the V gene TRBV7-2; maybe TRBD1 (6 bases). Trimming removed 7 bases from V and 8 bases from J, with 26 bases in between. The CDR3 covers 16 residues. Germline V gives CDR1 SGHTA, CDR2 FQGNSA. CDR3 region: CASTRDTTQAHNGYTF. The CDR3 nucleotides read TGTGCCAGCACACGGGACACGACCCAGGCCCATAACGGCTACACCTTC.

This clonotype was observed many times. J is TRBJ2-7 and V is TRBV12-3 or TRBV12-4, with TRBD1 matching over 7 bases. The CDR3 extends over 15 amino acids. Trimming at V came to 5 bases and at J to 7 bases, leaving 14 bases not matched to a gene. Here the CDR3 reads CASSAEPGQKLEQYF. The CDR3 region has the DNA TGTGCCAGCAGTGCCGAGCCGGGACAGAAATTGGAGCAGTACTTC.